A selection of T cell receptor beta chains follows, all from one sample in a study of cytomegalovirus exposure and HLA in healthy donors. Profiling relied on immunoSEQ multiplex PCR, and the TCRdb table lists in-frame clones only, not all of them. The sample includes 100,000 or so clones, about 81% of them seen just once. The sample was PBMCs. The receptors were sampled from a man aged 18 to 30 in good health and CMV-seronegative. CDR3s include the opening cysteine and the closing phenylalanine or tryptophan. The D gene is left open where the match is weak. The size of a clone is reported for some rows only, either as once, few or many, or as a class for expanded clones.

d_call clone_size j_call v_call cdr3_aa cdr3_nt
TRBD1 NA TRBJ1-2 TRBV29-1 CSVEIRDRANSF TGCAGCGTTGAGATCAGGGACAGGGCCAATTCGTTC
NA once TRBJ2-7 TRBV6-1 CASKVQESYEQYF TGTGCCAGCAAGGTACAGGAAAGCTACGAGCAGTACTTC
TRBD2 NA TRBJ2-2 TRBV5-4 CASSPGLAGNTGELFF TGTGCCAGCAGCCCCGGACTAGCGGGAAACACCGGGGAGCTGTTTTTT
TRBD1 NA TRBJ1-1 TRBV25-1 CASSEKRGPGTEAFF TGTGCCAGCAGTGAAAAAAGGGGGCCGGGCACTGAAGCTTTCTTT
TRBD1 NA TRBJ1-3 TRBV7-8 CASSKPGQGTGNTIYF TGTGCCAGCAGCAAACCGGGACAGGGGACTGGAAACACCATATATTTT
TRBD1 few TRBJ1-5 TRBV2 CASSERTGSNQPQHF TGTGCCAGCAGTGAGAGGACAGGGAGCAATCAGCCCCAGCATTTT
TRBD1 NA TRBJ1-1 TRBV7-2 CASSVQGIMNTEAFF TGTGCCAGCAGCGTACAGGGGATCATGAACACTGAAGCTTTCTTT
NA NA TRBJ2-7 TRBV4-3 CASSQDWTLTTYEQYF TGCGCCAGCAGCCAAGATTGGACACTTACTACCTACGAGCAGTACTTC
NA NA TRBJ1-2 TRBV29-1 CSVVIGGAGYTF TGCTCCGTCGTTATTGGGGGCGCGGGCTACACCTTC
NA NA TRBJ2-1 TRBV7-2 CASSLLAASNEQFF TGTGCCAGCAGCTTACTAGCCGCTTCCAATGAGCAGTTCTTC
TRBD1 once TRBJ1-2 TRBV5-1 CASSLDRGGGYTF TGCGCCAGCAGCTTGGACAGGGGAGGAGGCTACACCTTC
TRBD1 NA TRBJ1-1 TRBV28 CASETGALNTEAFF TGTGCCAGCGAGACAGGGGCCCTGAACACTGAAGCTTTCTTT
TRBD2 NA TRBJ2-1 TRBV6-5 CASRFLAGELNEQFF TGTGCCAGCAGGTTCCTAGCGGGAGAGTTGAATGAGCAGTTCTTC
TRBD1 few TRBJ2-2 TRBV18 CASSASPGTASGELFF TGTGCCAGCTCAGCATCGCCCGGGACAGCATCCGGGGAGCTGTTTTTT
NA NA TRBJ1-2 TRBV2 CASSGTNYGYTF TGTGCCAGCAGCGGTACTAACTATGGCTACACCTTC
TRBD1 NA TRBJ1-3 TRBV18 CASSPQGAKGNTIYF TGTGCCAGCTCACCACAGGGGGCGAAAGGAAACACCATATATTTT
NA NA TRBJ1-1 TRBV6-6 CASSYSSQGGEAFF TGTGCCAGCAGTTACTCCTCCCAAGGCGGTGAAGCTTTCTTT
TRBD1 NA TRBJ1-1 TRBV5-1 CASSLGGGTGALNTEAFF TGCGCCAGCAGCTTGGGTGGGGGGACAGGGGCCCTGAACACTGAAGCTTTCTTT
NA NA TRBJ2-7 TRBV27 CASSLFPGLYEQYF TGTGCCAGCAGTTTATTCCCAGGACTCTACGAGCAGTACTTC
NA NA TRBJ1-1 TRBV7-2 CASSSWEEGRTEAFF TGTGCCAGCAGCTCATGGGAGGAGGGTCGTACTGAAGCTTTCTTT